This is a list of T cell receptor beta chains from one sample in a study of T-cell reconstitution after alpha-beta-depleted transplantation in children. TCRdb reanalysed the PCR reads using MiXCR and keeps one entry per CDR3 protein. There are hundreds of thousands of distinct CDR3 sequences in the sample; around 15% occur only once, and less than 30% lies in the top ten. Source: PBMCs, mostly from graft donor cells, taken 360 days after TCRalphabeta/CD19-depleted stem cell transplant. The receptors were gathered from a boy under two years old who had a stem cell transplant for Wiskott-Aldrich syndrome, so the T cells may come from the graft donor. Both conserved end residues are part of each CDR3. D genes are given only for firm matches. Part of the rows lack a size; the others show once, few, many or a class for expanded clones.

j_gene | d_gene | v_gene | abundance | CDR3aa | CDR3nt
TRBJ1-2 | . | TRBV6-2/TRBV6-3 | . | CASSYDRDGYGYTF | TGTGCCAGCAGTTACGATCGGGACGGTTATGGCTACACCTTC
TRBJ2-5 | . | TRBV30 | . | CAFNRNNQETQYF | TGTGCCTTTAACAGGAACAACCAAGAGACCCAGTACTTC
TRBJ2-7 | TRBD2 | TRBV12-3/TRBV12-4 | . | CASSPLAGASYEQYF | TGTGCCAGCAGTCCCTTAGCGGGGGCCTCATACGAGCAGTACTTC
TRBJ2-7 | . | TRBV20-1 | few | CSARRGSYEQYF | TGCAGTGCTAGAAGGGGTTCCTACGAGCAGTACTTC
TRBJ2-7 | . | TRBV12-3/TRBV12-4 | few | CASSLRGGGSYEQYF | TGTGCCAGCAGTTTACGAGGGGGGGGTTCCTACGAGCAGTACTTC
TRBJ2-1 | TRBD2 | TRBV7-9 | . | CASSLATSGTNEQFF | TGTGCCAGCAGCTTAGCTACTAGCGGGACCAATGAGCAGTTCTTC
TRBJ2-3 | . | TRBV24-1 | many | CATSDFGETQYF | TGTGCCACCAGTGATTTCGGTGAGACGCAGTATTTT
TRBJ2-7 | TRBD1 | TRBV20-1 | . | CSARGTGIYEQYF | TGCAGTGCTAGGGGGACAGGGATCTACGAGCAGTACTTC
TRBJ2-5 | . | TRBV5-1 | few | CASSVGIGQETQYF | TGCGCCAGCAGCGTAGGGATTGGGCAAGAGACCCAGTACTTC
TRBJ2-5 | TRBD2 | TRBV14 | few | CASSPGLVHWYQETQYF | TGTGCCAGCAGCCCAGGACTAGTCCACTGGTACCAAGAGACCCAGTACTTC
TRBJ2-1 | TRBD2 | TRBV5-6 | few | CASSTGLAGDNEQFF | TGTGCCAGCAGCACGGGACTAGCGGGAGACAATGAGCAGTTCTTC
TRBJ2-7 | TRBD2 | TRBV3-1 | . | CASSHGLAGAFSYEQYF | TGTGCCAGCAGCCATGGACTAGCGGGGGCCTTCTCCTACGAGCAGTACTTC
TRBJ2-5 | TRBD2 | TRBV10-3 | few | CAISDQGLADQETQYF | TGTGCCATCAGTGACCAGGGACTAGCGGATCAAGAGACCCAGTACTTC
TRBJ2-3 | . | TRBV5-1 | few | CASGYSGYTDTQYF | TGCGCCAGCGGCTACAGTGGGTACACAGATACGCAGTATTTT